This T cell receptor beta chain is drawn from a study of blood T cell repertoires in COVID-19. Some clones are missing from TCRdb's copy, which holds only in-frame ones; the method was immunoSEQ multiplex PCR. Of 200,000 to 250,000 clones in the sample, around 86% are singletons; the top ten hold roughly a tenth. The CDR3 consists of 16 residues. With 4 bases removed from V and 4 bases from J, the gap between germline ends came to 17 bases. CDR1 and CDR2 from the germline V gene are MNHEY and SVGAGI. The specimen sequenced was peripheral blood. The receptor was isolated from a woman in her 50s with COVID-19, enrolled during active disease. The chain carries TRBV6-5 and TRBJ1-5; the D gene is possibly TRBD1 (5 bases). The CDR3 sequence is CASSSGSQGLNQPQHF. The CDR3 coding sequence is TGTGCCAGCAGTTCCGGGTCTCAGGGACTTAATCAGCCCCAGCATTTT.